This T cell receptor (beta chain) derives from a study of Graves' ophthalmopathy and Graves' hyperthyroidism. This clonotype was seen a handful of times. The antigen is not known. CDR3 regions of TCR beta were amplified from RNA transcripts. In the first round, RT-PCR was carried out with HTBI primers, and a multiplex PCR formed the second round. One entry per CDR3 protein results from TCRdb running MiXCR on the multiplex PCR reads. The sample carries roughly 400,000 distinct CDR3 sequences, 15% recorded once. From fresh peripheral blood, around 11 ml in volume, the PBMCs were obtained. Broader study findings: With about 87% sensitivity and 81.08% specificity, a 13-signature model separated ophthalmopathy from stable hyperthyroidism.

The CDR3 extends over 14 amino acids. Germline CDR1 reads WNHNN; CDR2 reads SYGVQD (reference sequence). Trimming removed 7 bases at V and 5 bases at J, with 14 bases between. The V call is TRBV10-1, the J call TRBJ2-2; D may be TRBD1 (5 bases). The TCR originated in a young woman with stable Graves' hyperthyroidism. Source material: peripheral blood. In DNA form, the CDR3 reads TGCGCCAGCAAGGGGCAAGAGAGAACCGGGGAGCTGTTTTTT. It is translated as CASKGQERTGELFF.